This entry describes one T cell receptor (beta chain). The data were taken from a study of blood T cell repertoires in COVID-19. Across the whole study: PBMCs, B-cell-depleted T cells, or T cells were the source of the cDNA or gDNA that made up the material.

Assay used: immunoSEQ multiplex PCR; TCRdb lists only in-frame clones, some missing. The sample includes tens of thousands of clones, 84% of them seen just once. V lost 3 bases and J lost 8, with 16 bases in between. The CDR3 is made up of 14 amino acids. Germline V gives CDR1 LNHDA, CDR2 SQIVND (reference sequence). This sequence joins TRBV19 and TRBJ1-2; D gene ambiguous. Sequencing was carried out using peripheral blood. The sequence derives from a man aged 60-69 years with acute or convalescent COVID-19. CDR3 protein: CASSIEARLGGYTF. The CDR3 nucleotides read TGTGCCAGTAGTATCGAGGCTCGCCTTGGGGGCTACACCTTC.